A selection of T cell receptor beta chains follows, all from one sample in a study of control samples from healthy donors and cancer patients. Measured with immunoSEQ multiplex PCR; TCRdb has only the in-frame clones, and not every one. The repertoire holds some 130,000 clones, with roughly 89% as singletons. Material for sequencing was blood. The receptors originated from a man between 18 and 35 years old in good health. Each CDR3 is given with its conserved first and last residue. Each record gives: J gene, V gene, D gene, clone size, CDR3 DNA, CDR3 protein. D genes are given only for firm matches. Clone size, where shown, is once, few, many, or a class for clones that have expanded.

J gene: TRBJ1-2; V gene: TRBV19; D gene: -; clone size: -; CDR3 DNA: TGTGCCAGTACTCGTGCCCTGCCAGCAACTCAAACTAACTATGGCTACACCTTC; CDR3 protein: CASTRALPATQTNYGYTF
J gene: TRBJ1-4; V gene: TRBV5-1; D gene: -; clone size: -; CDR3 DNA: TGCGCCAGCAGCTTGGGGCGTGCGAGGGAAAAACTGTTTTTT; CDR3 protein: CASSLGRAREKLFF
J gene: TRBJ2-5; V gene: TRBV29-1; D gene: TRBD2; clone size: -; CDR3 DNA: TGCAGCGTAATAGCGGGGGCGGTCCAAGAGACCCAGTACTTC; CDR3 protein: CSVIAGAVQETQYF
J gene: TRBJ2-4; V gene: TRBV15; D gene: TRBD2; clone size: -; CDR3 DNA: TGTGCCACCAGCTCGACTTACGGGGGGGCTGCCAAAAACATTCAGTACTTC; CDR3 protein: CATSSTYGGAAKNIQYF
J gene: TRBJ1-2; V gene: TRBV6-5; D gene: TRBD1; clone size: once; CDR3 DNA: TGTGCCAGCACCGACCGGGGGACAGGGGCCTATGGCTACACCTTC; CDR3 protein: CASTDRGTGAYGYTF
J gene: TRBJ1-6; V gene: TRBV4-1; D gene: -; clone size: -; CDR3 DNA: TGCGCCAGCAGCCAAGTTACAGGTGCTTCACCCCTCCACTTT; CDR3 protein: CASSQVTGASPLHF
J gene: TRBJ1-2; V gene: TRBV5-4; D gene: TRBD1; clone size: -; CDR3 DNA: TGTGCCAGCAGCTTGTTTGGACAGGGGGCTGGCTACACCTTC; CDR3 protein: CASSLFGQGAGYTF
J gene: TRBJ1-1; V gene: TRBV29-1; D gene: -; clone size: -; CDR3 DNA: TGCAGCGTGGTAAGGGGGTCGTTGAGGAACACTGAAGCTTTCTTT; CDR3 protein: CSVVRGSLRNTEAFF
J gene: TRBJ2-5; V gene: TRBV7-6; D gene: TRBD1; clone size: -; CDR3 DNA: TGTGCCAGCAGCTTAGGGGGGACAGGGGGCATGGAGACCCAGTACTTC; CDR3 protein: CASSLGGTGGMETQYF
J gene: TRBJ2-7; V gene: TRBV9; D gene: TRBD1; clone size: -; CDR3 DNA: TGTGCCAGCAGCCCGGGGACAGGGGGTACCTACGAGCAGTACTTC; CDR3 protein: CASSPGTGGTYEQYF
J gene: TRBJ2-2; V gene: TRBV19; D gene: -; clone size: -; CDR3 DNA: TGTGCCAGTAGTCAGCAGGGTCAAGGGGAGCTGTTTTTT; CDR3 protein: CASSQQGQGELFF
J gene: TRBJ1-2; V gene: TRBV10-3; D gene: -; clone size: -; CDR3 DNA: TGTGCCATCAGTGCCCCGGAAAACTATGGCTACACCTTC; CDR3 protein: CAISAPENYGYTF
J gene: TRBJ2-2; V gene: TRBV30; D gene: -; clone size: -; CDR3 DNA: TGTGCCTGGAGTGTATTGGGGCATGCCGGGGAGCTGTTTTTT; CDR3 protein: CAWSVLGHAGELFF
J gene: TRBJ2-5; V gene: TRBV5-1; D gene: -; clone size: -; CDR3 DNA: TGCGCCAGCAGCTTGGTGGCATCAGAGACCCAGTACTTC; CDR3 protein: CASSLVASETQYF
J gene: TRBJ1-1; V gene: TRBV7-9; D gene: TRBD1; clone size: once; CDR3 DNA: TGTGCCAGCAGCTCTCCTCGGCTGGGACAGGGGAGAAACACTGAAGCTTTCTTT; CDR3 protein: CASSSPRLGQGRNTEAFF
J gene: TRBJ1-6; V gene: TRBV10-3; D gene: -; clone size: once; CDR3 DNA: TGTGCCATCAGTGAAGAGTCAGGGAGCTCACCCCTCCACTTT; CDR3 protein: CAISEESGSSPLHF
J gene: TRBJ2-3; V gene: TRBV12-5; D gene: TRBD2; clone size: -; CDR3 DNA: TGTGCTAGTGGTTTTCGGCTAGCGGGGCAACCAAGCACAGATACGCAGTATTTT; CDR3 protein: CASGFRLAGQPSTDTQYF
J gene: TRBJ1-2; V gene: TRBV6-1; D gene: -; clone size: -; CDR3 DNA: TGTGCCAGCAGTGAAATGGGGAGGTCTAACTATGGCTACACCTTC; CDR3 protein: CASSEMGRSNYGYTF
J gene: TRBJ1-1; V gene: TRBV6-6; D gene: TRBD1; clone size: -; CDR3 DNA: TGTGCCAGCAGCCCCCGGGACAGGAAATTGAACACTGAAGCTTTCTTT; CDR3 protein: CASSPRDRKLNTEAFF
J gene: TRBJ2-5; V gene: TRBV4-1; D gene: -; clone size: -; CDR3 DNA: TGCGCCAGCAGCCAAGGACAGTGGGGGACCCAGTACTTC; CDR3 protein: CASSQGQWGTQYF
J gene: TRBJ1-2; V gene: TRBV11-1; D gene: TRBD1; clone size: -; CDR3 DNA: TGTGCCAGCAGCCGGACAGGGGGGGACTATGGCTACACCTTC; CDR3 protein: CASSRTGGDYGYTF
J gene: TRBJ1-5; V gene: TRBV5-5; D gene: -; clone size: -; CDR3 DNA: TGTGCCAGCAGCTTGAGTTCGCCCACCCATAGCAATCAGCCCCAGCATTTT; CDR3 protein: CASSLSSPTHSNQPQHF
J gene: TRBJ2-5; V gene: TRBV25-1; D gene: TRBD2; clone size: -; CDR3 DNA: TGTGCCAGCGGAACCGGGACTAGCGATACCCAGTACTTC; CDR3 protein: CASGTGTSDTQYF
J gene: TRBJ1-6; V gene: TRBV18; D gene: TRBD1; clone size: -; CDR3 DNA: TGTGCCAGCTCACGCCTGCGGACCGGACAGGGGAAGTATTCACCCCTCCACTTT; CDR3 protein: CASSRLRTGQGKYSPLHF
J gene: TRBJ1-3; V gene: TRBV7-9; D gene: TRBD1; clone size: -; CDR3 DNA: TGTGCCAGCACCCACGAGACAGGGAGCGGAAACACCATATATTTT; CDR3 protein: CASTHETGSGNTIYF
J gene: TRBJ1-2; V gene: TRBV5-1; D gene: -; clone size: -; CDR3 DNA: TGCGCCAGCAGCTTGGGACAGGCCTGGGGCTACACCTTC; CDR3 protein: CASSLGQAWGYTF
J gene: TRBJ1-2; V gene: TRBV12-3/TRBV12-4; D gene: -; clone size: once; CDR3 DNA: TGTGCCAGCAGTTTAGTCAGGGAATATGGCTACACCTTC; CDR3 protein: CASSLVREYGYTF
J gene: TRBJ2-7; V gene: TRBV2; D gene: TRBD1; clone size: -; CDR3 DNA: TGTGCCAGCAGTGACTTAGGGACAGGTTTGAACGAGCAGTACTTC; CDR3 protein: CASSDLGTGLNEQYF
J gene: TRBJ2-7; V gene: TRBV3-1/TRBV3-2; D gene: TRBD2; clone size: -; CDR3 DNA: TGTGCCAGCAGCCGAAATGCGGGGGGGCCGGGCGAGCAGTACTTC; CDR3 protein: CASSRNAGGPGEQYF
J gene: TRBJ1-6; V gene: TRBV30; D gene: -; clone size: -; CDR3 DNA: TGTGCCGGGGGCAGGGGCGATTCACCCCTCCACTTT; CDR3 protein: CAGGRGDSPLHF
J gene: TRBJ2-7; V gene: TRBV11-1; D gene: -; clone size: -; CDR3 DNA: TGTGCCAACCCGACAGTCAACCTAGCCTACGAGCAGTACTTC; CDR3 protein: CANPTVNLAYEQYF
J gene: TRBJ2-1; V gene: TRBV7-9; D gene: -; clone size: -; CDR3 DNA: TGTGCCAGCAGCTTAGAGGGTAGCAACAATGAGCAGTTCTTC; CDR3 protein: CASSLEGSNNEQFF
J gene: TRBJ1-1; V gene: TRBV30; D gene: -; clone size: -; CDR3 DNA: TGTGCCGGTAGGTGGGAGACTGAAGCTTTCTTT; CDR3 protein: CAGRWETEAFF
J gene: TRBJ2-3; V gene: TRBV6-6; D gene: -; clone size: -; CDR3 DNA: TGTGCCAGCAGGTACGGCCTAAGGAGTGATACGCAGTATTTT; CDR3 protein: CASRYGLRSDTQYF
J gene: TRBJ2-5; V gene: TRBV6-2/TRBV6-3; D gene: -; clone size: once; CDR3 DNA: TGTGCCAGCAGCCCCCGGTCAGGCGGGGGCACTGAGACCCAGTACTTC; CDR3 protein: CASSPRSGGGTETQYF
J gene: TRBJ2-3; V gene: TRBV10-1; D gene: TRBD2; clone size: -; CDR3 DNA: TGCGCCACCGAAGCCCCGGCAGCGGGGGAAGATACGCAGTATTTT; CDR3 protein: CATEAPAAGEDTQYF
J gene: TRBJ2-2; V gene: TRBV30; D gene: TRBD2; clone size: -; CDR3 DNA: TGTGCCAGGACTAGCGGGGGGATAAACACCGGGGAGCTGTTTTTT; CDR3 protein: CARTSGGINTGELFF
J gene: TRBJ1-1; V gene: TRBV7-2; D gene: -; clone size: -; CDR3 DNA: TGTGCCAGCAGCTTAACCCCTCCTTCAATCTCGGGGAACACTGAAGCTTTCTTT; CDR3 protein: CASSLTPPSISGNTEAFF
J gene: TRBJ2-1; V gene: TRBV6-6; D gene: TRBD2; clone size: -; CDR3 DNA: TGTGCCAGCAGAGGCACTAGCGGGGGGGCCTACAATGAGCAGTTCTTC; CDR3 protein: CASRGTSGGAYNEQFF